Listed below are T cell receptor beta chains from one sample, sequenced in a study of blood T cell repertoires in COVID-19. Assay used: immunoSEQ multiplex PCR; TCRdb lists only in-frame clones, some missing. The sample records 110,000 or so clones, about 85% being singletons. Source material: peripheral blood. These receptors came from a man in his forties or fifties with acute or convalescent COVID-19. Both conserved end residues are part of each CDR3. D genes are given only for firm matches. Clone size, where shown, is once, few, many, or a class for clones that have expanded.

D,J,size,V,DNA,CDR3
-,TRBJ1-2,few,TRBV14,TGTGCCAGCAGCCAAGATATCACCCGGGGCTACACCTTC,CASSQDITRGYTF
TRBD1,TRBJ2-7,-,TRBV11-1,TGTGCCAGCAGAAACAGGGGAGCCTACGAGCAGTACTTC,CASRNRGAYEQYF
-,TRBJ2-2,-,TRBV6-5,TGTGCCAGCAGTTCGACAGCCGCGAACACCGGGGAGCTGTTTTTT,CASSSTAANTGELFF
-,TRBJ2-3,few,TRBV4-1,TGCGCCAGCAGCCAAGAAGAAGCCACAGATACGCAGTATTTT,CASSQEEATDTQYF
-,TRBJ1-5,-,TRBV19,TGTGCCAGTAGCACCCTCCAGGGGCTTAGCAATCAGCCCCAGCATTTT,CASSTLQGLSNQPQHF
TRBD1,TRBJ1-4,-,TRBV9,TGTGCCAGCAGCGACGACAGGGGTCATTCGGCTAATGAAAAACTGTTTTTT,CASSDDRGHSANEKLFF
TRBD2,TRBJ2-1,-,TRBV29-1,TGCAGCGCCCCTGGGACTAGCGGATACAATGAGCAGTTCTTC,CSAPGTSGYNEQFF
TRBD1,TRBJ2-7,-,TRBV15,TGTGCCACCAGCAGGAAGAGACAGGGATCCGAGCAGTACTTC,CATSRKRQGSEQYF
-,TRBJ2-7,few,TRBV12-1,TGTGCCAGCAGCCCCGGGACATCCCGTCTCTACGAGCAGTACTTC,CASSPGTSRLYEQYF
TRBD2,TRBJ2-3,-,TRBV7-9,TGTGCCAGCAGCTCCGCGCGGGGGGGCCGGGATACGCAGTATTTT,CASSSARGGRDTQYF
-,TRBJ1-1,-,TRBV6-5,TGTGCCAGCAGATCTCCCAGGGCCTGGAACACTGAAGCTTTCTTT,CASRSPRAWNTEAFF
-,TRBJ2-3,-,TRBV2,TGTGCCAGCAGTGAAGACAGGACGATCACAGATACGCAGTATTTT,CASSEDRTITDTQYF
TRBD1,TRBJ1-1,once,TRBV18,TGTGCCAGCTCAGTCGGACAGGGGGAGACTGAAGCTTTCTTT,CASSVGQGETEAFF
-,TRBJ2-7,few,TRBV5-1,TGCGCCAGCAGAATGGGAGCAGGGGTCGAGCAGTACTTC,CASRMGAGVEQYF
-,TRBJ2-7,-,TRBV7-9,TGTGCCAGCAGCTTAGTAAAGAGCCGGGGGAGGTACGAGCAGTACTTC,CASSLVKSRGRYEQYF
-,TRBJ2-3,-,TRBV9,TGTGCCAGCAGCGCAGGACTGACGGGGATGGATACGCAGTATTTT,CASSAGLTGMDTQYF
-,TRBJ1-1,-,TRBV19,TGTGCCAGTAGCGACGGACAGATGAACACTGAAGCTTTCTTT,CASSDGQMNTEAFF
-,TRBJ2-3,-,TRBV29-1,TGCAGCGTCCGGACAGATACGCAGTATTTT,CSVRTDTQYF
-,TRBJ2-3,-,TRBV6-5,TGTGCCAGCAGCCCGGCCGGGACAATGACAGATACGCAGTATTTT,CASSPAGTMTDTQYF
TRBD1,TRBJ2-2,-,TRBV6-5,TGTGCCAGCACCCAGGGACAGCTCAACACCGGGGAGCTGTTTTTT,CASTQGQLNTGELFF
-,TRBJ2-7,-,TRBV4-3,TGCGCCAGCAGCCAAGATCTTTCCTTCCTATCCGAGCAGTACTTC,CASSQDLSFLSEQYF
TRBD1,TRBJ2-1,-,TRBV7-2,TGTGCCAGCAGCAAAGGTGGAAGGGGACAGGGACGCGATGAGCAGTTCTTC,CASSKGGRGQGRDEQFF
-,TRBJ1-4,-,TRBV6-5,TGTGCCAGCATGAGGGAGCGCGAACTGTTTTTT,CASMRERELFF
-,TRBJ1-4,-,TRBV10-1,TGCGCCAGCAGCCCCCCCCGAGCGGCGACTAATGAAAAACTGTTTTTT,CASSPPRAATNEKLFF
-,TRBJ2-1,-,TRBV6-5,TGTGCCAGCAGTTACTACCCGGGGGTGAATGAGCAGTTCTTC,CASSYYPGVNEQFF
-,TRBJ2-7,-,TRBV19,TGTGCCAGTAGTATAGACGCCAGGGGCGGCTACGAGCAGTACTTC,CASSIDARGGYEQYF
-,TRBJ2-6,-,TRBV7-3,TGTGCCAGCAGCTTACAGGGTTCCTCTGGGGCCAACGTCCTGACTTTC,CASSLQGSSGANVLTF
TRBD1,TRBJ2-7,-,TRBV6-5,TGTGCCAGCAGTTACGGGACAGCCTCCTCCTACGAGCAGTACTTC,CASSYGTASSYEQYF
TRBD1,TRBJ1-2,-,TRBV7-9,TGTGCCAGCAGCTTAGCGACAGGGGCGGGCTACACCTTC,CASSLATGAGYTF
TRBD1,TRBJ1-2,-,TRBV7-2,TGTGCCAGCAGCGCCGGACAGGGGGTCAATTATGGCTACACCTTC,CASSAGQGVNYGYTF
-,TRBJ2-3,-,TRBV9,TGTGCCAGCAGCACCCTTTATCGGAGCACAGATACGCAGTATTTT,CASSTLYRSTDTQYF
-,TRBJ2-2,once,TRBV5-1,TGCGCCAGCAGCTTGAGGGACACCAGGAACACCGGGGAGCTGTTTTTT,CASSLRDTRNTGELFF
TRBD2,TRBJ2-3,-,TRBV10-3,TGTGCCATCAGTGTCGGGAGCGGGGGGGCTAGCACAGATACGCAGTATTTT,CAISVGSGGASTDTQYF
-,TRBJ1-2,-,TRBV29-1,TGCAGCGTTGAGTTGGACAGCCTACTAATCTACACCTTC,CSVELDSLLIYTF
TRBD2,TRBJ2-7,-,TRBV2,TGTGCCAGCAGTGAGACTCCCAGCGGGGGGGGGCAGTACTTC,CASSETPSGGGQYF
TRBD1,TRBJ2-1,-,TRBV24-1,TGTGCCACCAGTGATTTGTCAGGGGGCTCCTACAATGAGCAGTTCTTC,CATSDLSGGSYNEQFF
TRBD1,TRBJ1-2,-,TRBV7-2,TGTGCCAGCAGCCAACGTGGGCAGGGGGCGCAGGGCTACACCTTC,CASSQRGQGAQGYTF
-,TRBJ1-6,few,TRBV3-1/TRBV3-2,TGTGCCAGCAGACAGGTAGACAATTCACCCCTCCACTTT,CASRQVDNSPLHF
TRBD2,TRBJ2-7,-,TRBV7-9,TGTGCCAGCAGCTTAGGAGCGGGGGCGATCTACGAGCAGTACTTC,CASSLGAGAIYEQYF
TRBD2,TRBJ2-5,-,TRBV27,TGTGCCAGCAGTCCCGGGACTAGCGGGGAAGAGACCCAGTACTTC,CASSPGTSGEETQYF
-,TRBJ1-2,-,TRBV3-1/TRBV3-2,TGTGCCAGCAGCCAAGACAGGGAAGGGAAAGCTAACTATGGCTACACCTTC,CASSQDREGKANYGYTF
TRBD2,TRBJ2-3,-,TRBV7-9,TGTGCCAGCAGCTTAGCGTCGGGGGGAGATACAGATACGCAGTATTTT,CASSLASGGDTDTQYF
-,TRBJ1-5,few,TRBV7-2,TGTGCCAGCAGCTCTGGACAGACAGATTCGCCCCAGCATTTT,CASSSGQTDSPQHF
TRBD2,TRBJ2-7,once,TRBV7-6,TGTGCCAGCAGTTGGTCAGCGGGGGGGCAAAGCTCCTACGAGCAGTACTTC,CASSWSAGGQSSYEQYF